These 17 T cell receptor beta chains share one sample of origin, sequenced in a study of CD8+ T cells in alopecia areata. Treatment described: oral pan-JAK inhibitor, 5-10 mg twice daily. Reverse transcribed after extraction, RNA yielded cDNA as the sequencing template. Profiled with immunoSEQ multiplex PCR; TCRdb holds only in-frame clones, not every one. The sample has more than 150,000 clones, more than 55% seen once; the top ten hold over 3%. The starting material was CD4+ T cells sorted from blood, obtained at week 4, from a patient treated with tofacitinib. These TCRs come from a human donor with alopecia areata.

This clone was seen more than once but under ten times. V and J are TRBV4-1 and TRBJ1-3; D is uncertain. The V gene's germline CDR1 is MGHRA and CDR2 YSYEKL. This CDR3 region has 12 residues. V shed 4 bases and J shed 2 bases, with 3 bases lying between them. The DNA of the CDR3 is TGCGCCAGCAGCCGGACTGGAAACACCATATATTTT. Translating gives CASSRTGNTIYF.

The chain combines TRBV30 with TRBJ2-2; D remains unclear. V lost 4 bases, J lost 8 bases, and 8 bases lay in between. CDR1 is GTSNPN and CDR2 is SVGIG in the germline V gene (reference sequence). The CDR3 has 11 amino acids. The CDR3 nucleotides read TGTGCCTGGAAGGGTGGGGGGGAGCTGTTTTTT. Protein product: CAWKGGGELFF.

The chain is built from TRBV25-1 and TRBJ1-2; perhaps TRBD1 as D (6 bases). Germline assignment: CDR1 MGHDK and CDR2 SYGVNS. Between the trimmed V and J ends, which lost 10 bases and 3 bases, there was a span of 15 bases. This CDR3 is built from 13 residues. This CDR3 reads CATKRGADYGYTF. CDR3 sequence (DNA): TGTGCCACCAAGAGGGGGGCGGACTATGGCTACACCTTC.

The chain combines TRBV28 with TRBJ1-5, with no clear D. V lost 3 bases, J lost 0 bases, and 9 bases lay in between. Germline CDR1 reads MDHEN; CDR2 reads SYDVKM. There are 15 residues in the CDR3. The CDR3 region has the DNA TGTGCCAGCAGTTTTAAAAGGTATAGCAATCAGCCCCAGCATTTT. Its protein product is CASSFKRYSNQPQHF.

The chain combines TRBV25-1 with TRBJ2-5, with D uncertain. The CDR3 spans 11 residues. Germline CDR1 MGHDK, CDR2 SYGVNS. Between the trimmed V and J ends, which lost 4 bases and 5 bases, there was a span of 5 bases. CDR3: CASSGFETQYF. The CDR3, as DNA: TGTGCCAGCAGTGGTTTCGAGACCCAGTACTTC.

This clone came up once. The chain carries TRBV27 and TRBJ2-5; possibly TRBD1 for D (6 bases). This CDR3 is built from 14 residues. V lost 4 bases and J 8 bases, leaving 17 bases between the germline ends. Germline V gives CDR1 MNHEY, CDR2 SMNVEV (reference sequence). The CDR3 is CASSSAGTQPTQYF. The CDR3 DNA reads TGTGCCAGCAGTTCAGCCGGGACACAACCCACCCAGTACTTC.

This clone was seen repeatedly, ten times or more. The rearrangement links TRBV23-1 to TRBJ2-4; weak D call: TRBD2 (6 bases). TRBV23-1 is labeled an ORF, and its function is uncertain. With 6 bases removed from V and 0 bases from J, the gap between germline ends came to 12 bases. The CDR3 totals 15 residues. The CDR3 reads CASSLRRAAKNIQYF. The CDR3 DNA reads TGCGCCAGCAGCCTTAGGAGGGCAGCCAAAAACATTCAGTACTTC.

This chain connects TRBV11-1 to TRBJ1-1; 9 bases are a match to TRBD1. V shed 3 bases and J 4 bases; nucleotides not matched to a gene: 12. The CDR3 loop spans 17 amino acids. Germline assignment: CDR1 SGHAT and CDR2 FQDESV (reference sequence). In DNA form, the CDR3 reads TGTGCCAGCAGCTTCGGACAGGGGAGGAGGGGGAGCACTGAAGCTTTCTTT. It translates to CASSFGQGRRGSTEAFF.

V is TRBV30 and J is TRBJ1-5; D possibly corresponds to TRBD1 (6 bases). CDR1 and CDR2 from the germline V gene are GTSNPN and SVGIG (reference sequence). The length of the CDR3 is 13 residues. Trimming stripped 4 bases from V and 7 bases from J, with 14 bases between. The CDR3 DNA sequence: TGTGCCTGGAACGCGGGGGCCGGACAGCCCCAGCATTTT. Its protein product is CAWNAGAGQPQHF.

This chain joins TRBV4-2 and TRBJ2-5; 7 nucleotides line up with TRBD2. This CDR3 region has 15 residues. J was trimmed by 2 bases and V by 3 bases; bases with no gene match: 6. Germline CDR1 is LGHNA and CDR2 is YNFKEQ. CDR3 DNA: TGTGCCAGCAGCCAGGCATGGGGGGGGCAAGAGACCCAGTACTTC. This sequence encodes CASSQAWGGQETQYF.

This rearrangement joins TRBV6-5 to TRBJ2-2, with D unresolved. The V and J ends lost 8 bases and 4 bases respectively, with 8 bases between them. Germline V lookup: CDR1 MNHEY, CDR2 SVGAGI. The CDR3 consists of 12 residues. The DNA of the CDR3 is TGTGCCAGCGGAGACCGCACCGGGGAGCTGTTTTTT. Translated, it gives CASGDRTGELFF.

The chain uses TRBV5-6 and TRBJ1-1; tentatively, D is TRBD1 (6 bases). The CDR3 has 15 residues. Per germline, CDR1 SGHDT and CDR2 YYEEEE. The V gene lost 6 bases and the J gene lost 1 base, with 16 bases spanning the gap. CDR3 in amino acids: CASKRDIWANTEAFF. The DNA of the CDR3 is TGTGCCAGCAAGAGGGACATTTGGGCGAACACTGAAGCTTTCTTT.

The rearrangement uses TRBV13 and TRBJ2-1; 8 bases line up with TRBD1. J gave up 5 bases and V 5 bases, and 5 bases lay outside the gene matches. Germline V gene sequence: CDR1 PRHDT, CDR2 FYEKMQ (reference sequence). The CDR3 is 14 amino acids. The CDR3 DNA sequence: TGTGCCAGCAGCCCAGCGACAGGGGACAATGAGCAGTTCTTC. Translated: CASSPATGDNEQFF.

The DNA of the CDR3 is TGTGCCAGCAGCTTCGGACCGGGTAAAGGCTACACCTTC. It translates to CASSFGPGKGYTF. The chain is built from TRBV13 and TRBJ1-2, with D hard to call. CDR1 and CDR2 (germline): PRHDT, FYEKMQ (reference sequence). The V end was cut by 3 bases, the J end by 8 bases, with 13 bases between. CDR3 length: 13 amino acids.

This clone was observed once. The chain is built from TRBV30 and TRBJ2-7, with D possibly matching TRBD2 (5 bases). Between the trimmed V and J ends, which lost 3 bases and 1 base, there was a span of 16 bases. The CDR3 sequence is 15 residues long. Germline-derived CDR1 and CDR2 are GTSNPN and SVGIG (reference sequence). CDR3 nucleotides: TGTGCCTGGAGCGGTGGCGGCGCGGGTTCCTACGAGCAGTACTTC. It translates to CAWSGGGAGSYEQYF.

V and J are TRBV7-9 and TRBJ2-1; 12 nucleotides line up with TRBD2. The germline V gene has CDR1 SEHNR and CDR2 FQNEAQ (reference sequence). The CDR3 is 17 residues long. The V gene end was trimmed by 4 bases and the J gene end by 7 bases; junction bases not matched to a gene: 11. CDR3 region: CASSSFHLAGGSNEQFF. The CDR3 DNA is TGTGCCAGCAGCTCCTTCCACCTAGCGGGGGGGAGTAATGAGCAGTTCTTC.

This chain uses TRBV20-1 with TRBJ2-7; 7 bases are shared with TRBD1. The length of the CDR3 is 11 residues. The germline CDR1 and CDR2 sequences are DFQATT and SNEGSKA (reference sequence). The ends lost 6 bases at V and 3 bases at J; junction bases unmatched: 2. The CDR3 DNA follows: TGCAGTGCCGGGGACAGCTACGAGCAGTACTTC. Translating it yields CSAGDSYEQYF.